Listed here are 25 T cell receptor beta chains from one sample, sequenced in a study of cytomegalovirus exposure and HLA in healthy donors. Amplification used 60 Vbeta primers and 13 Jbeta primers. The protocol was immunoSEQ multiplex PCR, while the TCRdb copy is restricted to in-frame clones and leaves out a portion. The sample lists roughly 200,000 clones; around four fifths were seen once. The sequencing sample was made of PBMCs. The receptors derive from a man aged 50 or older in good health and CMV-seronegative.

V and J are TRBV5-1 and TRBJ2-1; TRBD2 agrees at 7 bases. The J segment lost 7 bases and the V segment lost 0 bases, leaving 10 bases of the junction unmatched. CDR3 size: 16 residues. In germline, CDR1 is SGHRS, CDR2 YFSETQ. CDR3 nucleotide sequence: TGCGCCAGCAGCTTGGCCATAGCGGGCAGAGTAAATGAGCAGTTCTTC. It is translated as CASSLAIAGRVNEQFF.

This chain uses TRBV5-1 with TRBJ1-6; 7 bases agree with TRBD1. The V and J ends lost 3 bases and 4 bases, in that order; junction bases with no gene match: 7. Germline V lookup: CDR1 SGHRS, CDR2 YFSETQ. This CDR3 region has 16 residues. CDR3 region: CASSSSPGQYNSPLHF. The DNA for the CDR3 is TGCGCCAGCAGCTCGTCCCCGGGACAGTATAATTCACCCCTCCACTTT.

The chain is built from TRBV5-1 and TRBJ2-7; TRBD1 aligns across 9 bases. CDR3 length: 15 residues. V shed 4 bases and J 0 bases; nucleotides not matched to a gene: 5. Germline values: CDR1 SGHRS, CDR2 YFSETQ. CDR3 sequence reads: CASSVQTGGSYEQYF. CDR3 nucleotide sequence: TGCGCCAGCAGCGTCCAGACAGGGGGCTCCTACGAGCAGTACTTC.

This clone was observed once. This chain connects TRBV19 to TRBJ1-2, with D tentatively TRBD1 (6 bases). Trimming pared 6 bases from V and 4 bases from J, leaving 15 bases between. CDR1 LNHDA and CDR2 SQIVND come from the germline V gene (reference sequence). The CDR3 extends over 14 amino acids. In DNA, the CDR3 is TGTGCCAGTAGGACAGGAGACGCTTCCTATGGCTACACCTTC. Protein: CASRTGDASYGYTF.

The chain links TRBV6-5 to TRBJ2-5; TRBD1 aligns across 11 bases. The J call may not be correct, given that the DNA end is closer to TRBJ2-7. The CDR3 sequence is 15 residues long. Germline V gene data show CDR1 as MNHEY and CDR2 as SVGAGI. DNA of the CDR3: TGTGCCAGCAGTTACGGGACAGGGGGCTCCTACGAGCAGTACTTC. Protein product: CASSYGTGGSYEQYF.

J is TRBJ2-3 and V is TRBV6-1; a possible D gene is TRBD2 (6 bases). V was clipped by 3 bases and J by 0 bases, with 16 bases between them. Germline lookup yields CDR1 MNHNS and CDR2 SASEGT. The CDR3 spans 17 residues. Written as DNA, the CDR3 is TGTGCCAGCAGTGACAGGTCGGGGGAAAGGAGCACAGATACGCAGTATTTT. It translates to CASSDRSGERSTDTQYF.

This chain links TRBV5-1 with TRBJ2-3; weak D call: TRBD1 (6 bases). Trimming took off 3 bases at V and 0 bases at J, with 14 bases between the two ends. CDR1 SGHRS and CDR2 YFSETQ come from the germline V gene. CDR3 length: 16 amino acids. The DNA of the CDR3 is TGCGCCAGCAGCTCAGGACAGCCATCTAGCACAGATACGCAGTATTTT. This codes for CASSSGQPSSTDTQYF.

This chain joins TRBV19 and TRBJ2-7; TRBD2 aligns across 10 bases. The CDR3 is 16 amino acids. The germline V gene has CDR1 LNHDA and CDR2 SQIVND (reference sequence). V was pared by 3 bases and J by 2 bases, with 7 bases of the junction left unmatched. This CDR3 reads CASSIKGLAGAYEQYF. The CDR3 DNA reads as TGTGCCAGTAGTATTAAGGGTCTAGCGGGGGCCTACGAGCAGTACTTC. The full variable domain, with the rest looked up from reference TRBV19 and TRBJ2-7, is DGGITQSPKYLFRKEGQNVTLSCEQNLNHDAMYWYRQDPGQGLRLIYYSQIVNDFQKGDIAEGYSVSREKKESFPLTVTSAQKNPTAFYLCASSIKGLAGAYEQYFGPGTRLTVT.

With respect to this clone: Additional DNA sequences in this sample encode the identical CDR3. The chain carries TRBV7-2 and TRBJ2-1; 8 bases match TRBD2. Per germline, CDR1 SGHTA and CDR2 FQGNSA. V gave up 5 bases and J gave up 3 bases; unmatched junction bases: 6. The CDR3 runs to 15 residues. CDR3 region: CASSPTSGGYNEQFF. The CDR3 DNA is TGTGCCAGCAGCCCAACTAGCGGAGGCTACAATGAGCAGTTCTTC.

There are a few counts of this clone. The CDR3 DNA is TGTGCCAGCAGACTCGGACAGGCTGAAGCTTTCTTT. It codes for CASRLGQAEAFF. The chain couples TRBV6-5 to TRBJ1-1; 7 bases fit TRBD1. There are 12 residues in the CDR3. Germline V gene sequence: CDR1 MNHEY, CDR2 SVGAGI. V gave up 6 bases and J gave up 6 bases; unmatched junction bases: 4.

This clone appeared a single time. The rearrangement joins TRBV2 to TRBJ2-3, with 10 positions matching TRBD2. Germline-derived CDR1 and CDR2 are SNHLY and FYNNEI. V gave up 5 bases and J gave up 6 bases; unmatched junction bases: 5. This CDR3 has 14 amino acids. Written as DNA, the CDR3 is TGTGCCAGCAGTAGCGGGGGGGCCAGCGATACGCAGTATTTT. Translating it yields CASSSGGASDTQYF.

The chain uses TRBV7-2 and TRBJ2-7, with a possible D match to TRBD2 (5 bases). The germline V gene encodes CDR1 SGHTA and CDR2 FQGNSA. There are 12 residues in the CDR3. The V end lost 1 base, the J end lost 11 bases, and 12 bases lay between the germline ends. Here the CDR3 DNA reads TGTGCCAGCAGCTTAGTTTCCTCCGGGGAGTACTTC. Encoded protein: CASSLVSSGEYF.

The chain has TRBV7-2 and TRBJ2-4, with D unresolved. Germline V gene sequence: CDR1 SGHTA, CDR2 FQGNSA. Trimming pared 5 bases from V and 0 bases from J, leaving 8 bases between. The CDR3 spans 14 residues. CDR3 protein: CASSISVAKNIQYF. In DNA, the CDR3 is TGTGCCAGCAGCATAAGCGTAGCCAAAAACATTCAGTACTTC.

The chain couples TRBV6-6 to TRBJ2-5; D is possibly TRBD1 (6 bases). Trimming removed 4 bases from V and 10 bases from J, with 10 bases in between. The CDR3 contains 11 residues. Per germline, CDR1 MNHNY and CDR2 SVGAGI (reference sequence). The CDR3 reads CASSLTGLQYF. The CDR3 DNA reads TGTGCCAGCAGTTTAACAGGGCTCCAGTACTTC.

The rearrangement links TRBV6-5 to TRBJ2-5, with 7 positions matching TRBD1. This CDR3 contains 15 residues. Trimming at V came to 2 bases and at J to 5 bases, leaving 8 bases not matched to a gene. Germline V gives CDR1 MNHEY, CDR2 SVGAGI. The CDR3 here is CASSYVQGRGETQYF. CDR3 DNA sequence: TGTGCCAGCAGTTACGTTCAGGGCAGGGGGGAGACCCAGTACTTC.

This sequence joins TRBV5-1 and TRBJ1-5; TRBD1 aligns across 9 bases. V shed 0 bases and J 9 bases; nucleotides not matched to a gene: 7. The CDR3 has 15 residues. Germline assignment: CDR1 SGHRS and CDR2 YFSETQ. CDR3 coding DNA: TGCGCCAGCAGCTTGGAGGGGACAGGGTGGGGGCCCCAGCATTTT. Its translation: CASSLEGTGWGPQHF.

This rearrangement joins TRBV27 to TRBJ2-3; D might be TRBD1 (6 bases). The CDR3 runs 13 residues. Trimming pared 11 bases from V and 8 bases from J, leaving 20 bases between. Germline CDR1 reads MNHEY; CDR2 reads SMNVEV (reference sequence). CDR3 DNA sequence: TGTGCCGGAAAGATTACAGGGAAATCTACGCAGTATTTT. Amino acid sequence: CAGKITGKSTQYF.

DNA of the CDR3: TGTGCCAGCAGCAAAGGGCAGGGGCAAGCGGGATCTGCGAACACCGGGGAGCTGTTTTTT. Amino acid sequence: CASSKGQGQAGSANTGELFF. The chain combines TRBV21-1 with TRBJ2-2; the D call of TRBD2 is as the table states it, not checked on the DNA. TRBV21-1 is annotated as a pseudogene. The CDR3 loop spans 20 amino acids.

This chain joins TRBV7-2 and TRBJ2-7; D is possibly TRBD1 (6 bases). Deletions cut 6 bases from V and 4 bases from J, with 10 bases between. Looked up from germline, CDR1 is SGHTA and CDR2 is FQGNSA. The CDR3 consists of 12 residues. DNA of the CDR3: TGTGCCAGCAGTCAAACAGGGTACGAGCAGTACTTC. Translated, it gives CASSQTGYEQYF.

This clone appeared a few times. V gene TRBV30 combines with J gene TRBJ1-2; D is perhaps TRBD1 (5 bases). The CDR3 spans 13 residues. Germline CDR1 GTSNPN, CDR2 SVGIG (reference sequence). V shed 0 bases and J shed 7 bases, with 12 bases lying between them. The CDR3 sequence is CAWSVRTKGGYTF. CDR3 DNA: TGTGCCTGGAGTGTACGGACAAAGGGTGGCTACACCTTC.

The V call is TRBV5-1, the J call TRBJ2-2; D call uncertain. The CDR3 has 13 amino acids. Germline assignment: CDR1 SGHRS and CDR2 YFSETQ. V was trimmed by 0 bases and J by 4 bases, leaving 4 bases between them. The CDR3 region is CASSLVITGELFF. The CDR3 DNA follows: TGCGCCAGCAGCTTGGTTATCACCGGGGAGCTGTTTTTT.

The chain uses TRBV5-6 and TRBJ2-7, with 10 bases matching TRBD1. This CDR3 spans 14 amino acids. V shed 6 bases and J 7 bases; nucleotides not matched to a gene: 10. From germline, CDR1 is SGHDT and CDR2 YYEEEE. The CDR3 DNA follows: TGTGCCAGCACACAGACAGGGGGCACAGAGGAGCAGTACTTC. Residues: CASTQTGGTEEQYF. Filled out from reference TRBV5-6 and TRBJ2-7, the complete variable domain reads DAGVTQSPTHLIKTRGQQVTLRCSPKSGHDTVSWYQQALGQGPQFIFQYYEEEERQRGNFPDRFSGHQFPNYSSELNVNALLLGDSALYLCASTQTGGTEEQYFGPGTRLTVT.

Only a few counts were recorded for this clone. The chain joins TRBV4-2 to TRBJ2-7; no reliable D call. The CDR3 spans 14 residues. Per the germline V gene, CDR1 is LGHNA and CDR2 is YNFKEQ. V was shortened by 0 bases and J by 6 bases, with 12 bases between the two germline ends. The CDR3 region is CASSQEATIVEQYF. CDR3 bases: TGTGCCAGCAGCCAAGAGGCGACAATTGTCGAGCAGTACTTC.

This rearrangement joins TRBV7-2 to TRBJ2-1; 16 bases map to TRBD2. Trimming took 2 bases from V and 9 from J; bases not matched to a gene: 7. Germline V CDR1 and CDR2: SGHTA, FQGNSA. The CDR3 extends over 17 amino acids. The CDR3 sequence: CASSLSGLAGGPGEQFF. The CDR3 DNA sequence: TGTGCCAGCAGCTTATCGGGACTAGCGGGAGGGCCCGGTGAGCAGTTCTTC.

This clone showed up just once. The J gene is TRBJ2-1, the V gene TRBV6-6; TRBD1 aligns across 10 bases. The V gene's germline CDR1 is MNHNY and CDR2 SVGAGI (reference sequence). The trim removed 4 bases at V and 6 bases at J, leaving 6 bases unmatched. This CDR3 spans 15 amino acids. DNA of the CDR3: TGTGCCAGCAGTTCCTCCGGGACAGGGGTCAATGAGCAGTTCTTC. This gives the protein CASSSSGTGVNEQFF.